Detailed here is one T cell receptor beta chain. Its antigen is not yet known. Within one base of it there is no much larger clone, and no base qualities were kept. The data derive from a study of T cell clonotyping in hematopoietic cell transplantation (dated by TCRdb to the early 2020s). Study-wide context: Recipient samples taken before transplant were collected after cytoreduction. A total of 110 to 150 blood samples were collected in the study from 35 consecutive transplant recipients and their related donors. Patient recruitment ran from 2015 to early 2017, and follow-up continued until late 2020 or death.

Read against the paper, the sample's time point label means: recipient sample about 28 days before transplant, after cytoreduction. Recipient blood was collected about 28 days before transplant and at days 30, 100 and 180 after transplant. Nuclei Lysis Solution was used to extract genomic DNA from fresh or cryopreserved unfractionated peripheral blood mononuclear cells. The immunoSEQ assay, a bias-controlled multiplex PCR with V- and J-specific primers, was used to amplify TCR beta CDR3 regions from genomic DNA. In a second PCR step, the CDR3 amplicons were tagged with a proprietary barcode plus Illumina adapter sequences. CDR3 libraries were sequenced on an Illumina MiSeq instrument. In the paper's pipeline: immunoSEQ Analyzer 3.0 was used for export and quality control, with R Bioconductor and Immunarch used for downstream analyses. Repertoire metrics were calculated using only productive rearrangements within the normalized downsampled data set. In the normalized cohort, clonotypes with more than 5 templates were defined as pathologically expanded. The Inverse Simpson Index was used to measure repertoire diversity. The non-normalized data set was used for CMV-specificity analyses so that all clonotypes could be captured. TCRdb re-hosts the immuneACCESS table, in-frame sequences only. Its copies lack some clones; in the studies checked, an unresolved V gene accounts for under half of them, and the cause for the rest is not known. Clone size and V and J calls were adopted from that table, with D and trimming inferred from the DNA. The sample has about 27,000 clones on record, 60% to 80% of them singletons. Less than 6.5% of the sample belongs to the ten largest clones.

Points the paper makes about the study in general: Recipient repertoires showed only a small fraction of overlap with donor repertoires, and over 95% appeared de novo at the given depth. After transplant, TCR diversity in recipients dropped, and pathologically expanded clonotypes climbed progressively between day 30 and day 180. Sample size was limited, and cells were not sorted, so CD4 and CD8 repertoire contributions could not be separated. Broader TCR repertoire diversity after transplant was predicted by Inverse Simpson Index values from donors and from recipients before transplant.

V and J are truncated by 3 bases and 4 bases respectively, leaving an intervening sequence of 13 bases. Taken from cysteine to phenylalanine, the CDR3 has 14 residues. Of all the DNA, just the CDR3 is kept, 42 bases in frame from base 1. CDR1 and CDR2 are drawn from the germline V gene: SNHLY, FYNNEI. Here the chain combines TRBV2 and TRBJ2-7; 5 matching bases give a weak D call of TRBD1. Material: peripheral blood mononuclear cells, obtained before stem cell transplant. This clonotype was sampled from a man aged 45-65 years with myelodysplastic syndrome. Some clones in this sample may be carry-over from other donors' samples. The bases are TGTGCCAGCAGTGACCCCGGCAGGGTGTACGAGCAGTACTTC. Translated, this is CASSDPGRVYEQYF.